What follows are 21 T cell receptor beta chains derived from one specimen sequenced in a study of shared clonotypes between healthy human individuals. Sequencing used immunoSEQ multiplex PCR; TCRdb keeps in-frame clones, though not all of them. The sample holds over a million clones; 70% to 80% are singletons and the top ten take 0.5% to 0.6%. Sequencing used memory CD4+ T cells from PBMCs. Subset of the sample: CD45RA-negative fraction. These receptors were obtained from a man between 18 and 35 years old in good health. Some clones in this sample may be carry-over from other donors' samples.

J is TRBJ1-5 and V is TRBV6-5; D perhaps matches TRBD1 (6 bases). V lost 8 bases to trimming and J lost 1 base, with 15 bases between them. Germline lookup yields CDR1 MNHEY and CDR2 SVGAGI. The CDR3 is 15 amino acids. This chain's CDR3 is CASREGGGSNQPQHF. Written as DNA, the CDR3 is TGTGCCAGCCGGGAAGGGGGGGGGAGCAATCAGCCCCAGCATTTT.

The V call is TRBV18, the J call TRBJ2-1; no definite D call. CDR1 is KGHSH and CDR2 is LQKENI in the germline V gene. With 3 bases removed from V and 9 bases from J, the gap between germline ends came to 9 bases. There are 12 residues in the CDR3. The CDR3 reads CASSPASSEQFF. In nucleotides, the CDR3 is TGTGCCAGCTCACCGGCCAGCTCTGAGCAGTTCTTC.

This chain uses TRBV6-6 with TRBJ2-7; 11 nucleotides align to TRBD2. There are 14 residues in the CDR3. The ends lost 5 bases at V and 3 bases at J; junction bases unmatched: 3. The V gene's germline CDR1 is MNHNY and CDR2 SVGAGI (reference sequence). The CDR3 DNA is TGTGCCAGCAGTCGACTAGCGGGGAGCTACGAGCAGTACTTC. Translation gives CASSRLAGSYEQYF.

This clone was counted a single time. Different DNA sequences within this sample yield the same CDR3. The chain carries TRBV27 and TRBJ2-5; no clear D gene. The V end lost 6 bases, the J end lost 4 bases, and 12 bases lay between the germline ends. CDR1 MNHEY and CDR2 SMNVEV come from the germline V gene (reference sequence). This CDR3 contains 13 residues. Here the CDR3 DNA reads TGTGCCAGCAGCTTCCGTCGCGGAGAGACCCAGTACTTC. Amino acids: CASSFRRGETQYF.

The CDR3 is CASSLAATPGYGYTF. For the CDR3, the DNA is TGTGCCAGCAGCTTAGCGGCAACCCCTGGCTATGGCTACACCTTC. V is TRBV7-2 and J is TRBJ1-2, with unresolved D. CDR1 is SGHTA, CDR2 FQGNSA, per germline. There are 15 residues in the CDR3. Trimming took off 0 bases at V and 4 bases at J, with 12 bases between the two ends.

V and J are TRBV11-3 and TRBJ2-3, with D maybe TRBD2 (5 bases). The CDR3 extends over 14 amino acids. Germline V gene lookup returns CDR1 SGHNT and CDR2 YENEEA. V gave up 1 base and J gave up 4 bases, with 9 bases separating them. CDR3 coding DNA: TGTGCCAGCAGCTTAGCACTAGTCCCAGATACGCAGTATTTT. Its translation is CASSLALVPDTQYF.

Concerning this clone: The sample contains more than one DNA sequence encoding this CDR3. The chain uses TRBV28 and TRBJ2-1; D may match TRBD1 or TRBD2 (7 bases each). The CDR3 extends over 14 amino acids. Trimming removed 6 bases at V and 9 bases at J, with 18 bases between. Germline V gene sequence: CDR1 MDHEN, CDR2 SYDVKM. The CDR3 nucleotides read TGTGCCAGCAGCCCGACAGGGAGGGGGGGTGAGCAGTTCTTC. Translation: CASSPTGRGGEQFF. Full variable domain (remainder filled in from reference TRBV28 and TRBJ2-1): DVKVTQSSRYLVKRTGEKVFLECVQDMDHENMFWYRQDPGLGLRLIYFSYDVKMKEKGDIPEGYSVSREKKERFSLILESASTNQTSMYLCASSPTGRGGEQFFGPGTRLTVL.

The genes are TRBV7-9 and TRBJ2-7; maybe TRBD2 (5 bases). The CDR3 contains 16 residues. Trimming left V 5 bases short and J 1 base short, with 18 bases between. In germline, CDR1 is SEHNR, CDR2 FQNEAQ (reference sequence). The CDR3 is CASSPLRSGGSYEQYF. For the CDR3, the DNA is TGTGCCAGCAGCCCCCTGAGGAGCGGAGGTTCCTACGAGCAGTACTTC.

J is TRBJ2-2 and V is TRBV7-2; 7 positions agree with TRBD2. Germline CDR1 is SGHTA and CDR2 is FQGNSA. The CDR3 spans 13 residues. Trimming took 4 bases from V and 13 from J; bases not matched to a gene: 9. The CDR3 DNA follows: TGTGCCAGCAGCTCCCAGCGGGGAGAAGGGCTGTTTTTT. Its translation: CASSSQRGEGLFF.

This clone was detected only a few times. The chain employs TRBV21-1 and TRBJ1-1; the D call of TRBD1 is as the table states it, not checked on the DNA. TRBV21-1 counts as a pseudogene. This CDR3 is built from 13 residues. In nucleotides, the CDR3 is TGTGCCAGAGGGGACAGACTGAACACTGAAGCTTTCTTT. Translating it yields CARGDRLNTEAFF.

The rearrangement uses TRBV7-3 and TRBJ1-2; D remains unclear. The germline V and J ends were trimmed by 2 bases and 2 bases, with 9 bases remaining between them. CDR1 and CDR2 from the germline V gene are SGHTA and FQGTGA. The CDR3 is 14 amino acids. The CDR3 protein is CASSLASGNYGYTF. As DNA, the CDR3 is TGTGCCAGCAGCTTAGCGTCCGGGAACTATGGCTACACCTTC.

V and J are TRBV5-1 and TRBJ2-3; tentatively, D is TRBD2 (6 bases). The V gene lost 5 bases and the J gene lost 2 bases, with 15 bases spanning the gap. This CDR3 is built from 15 residues. CDR1 is SGHRS, CDR2 YFSETQ, per germline. CDR3 sequence reads: CASRSGTRDTDTQYF. CDR3 nucleotide sequence: TGCGCCAGCAGATCCGGGACTCGGGACACAGATACGCAGTATTTT.

The chain carries TRBV5-4 and TRBJ2-7; 9 nucleotides line up with TRBD1. Germline-derived CDR1 and CDR2 are SGHNT and YYREEE (reference sequence). Unmatched junction bases numbered 14, after V lost 3 bases and J lost 4 bases. The CDR3 runs 17 residues. CDR3 bases: TGTGCCAGCAGCTCAAAATCTACCGGGACAGGGAAATACGAGCAGTACTTC. Amino acids: CASSSKSTGTGKYEQYF.

This clone was recorded once. The rearrangement joins TRBV5-8 to TRBJ1-4; 7 nucleotides line up with TRBD1. V was pared by 4 bases and J by 6 bases, with 9 bases of the junction left unmatched. Germline V gene lookup returns CDR1 SGHTS and CDR2 YDEGEE. The CDR3 spans 15 residues. CDR3 residues: CASSAPGQRDEKLFF. The DNA for the CDR3 is TGTGCCAGCAGCGCGCCGGGACAGCGAGATGAAAAACTGTTTTTT. Full variable domain (outside the CDR3, taken from reference TRBV5-8 and TRBJ1-4): EAGVTQSPTHLIKTRGQQATLRCSPISGHTSVYWYQQALGLGLQFLLWYDEGEERNRGNFPPRFSGRQFPNYSSELNVNALELEDSALYLCASSAPGQRDEKLFFGSGTQLSVL.

The sample holds a few counts of this clone. This chain links TRBV6-5 with TRBJ2-1; 7 bases map to TRBD1. Per the germline V gene, CDR1 is MNHEY and CDR2 is SVGAGI. The CDR3 loop spans 13 amino acids. After removal of 11 bases from V and 5 bases from J, the junction contained 9 bases not matched to a gene. The CDR3 sequence is CAVNPQGDNEQFF. DNA of the CDR3: TGTGCCGTAAACCCTCAGGGGGACAATGAGCAGTTCTTC.

V and J are TRBV18 and TRBJ2-7; D not resolved. CDR1 is KGHSH and CDR2 is LQKENI in the germline V gene. This CDR3 comprises 12 residues. V lost 5 bases, J lost 3 bases, and 8 bases lay in between. Here the CDR3 DNA reads TGTGCCAGCTCAGAGGATGACTACGAGCAGTACTTC. Amino acid sequence: CASSEDDYEQYF. The full variable domain, its missing parts supplied by reference TRBV18 and TRBJ2-7, is NAGVMQNPRHLVRRRGQEARLRCSPMKGHSHVYWYRQLPEEGLKFMVYLQKENIIDESGMPKERFSAEFPKEGPSILRIQQVVRGDSAAYFCASSEDDYEQYFGPGTRLTVT.

With respect to this clone: Sequence at one end of the junction differs from germline and may be a read error. The chain links TRBV27 to TRBJ2-1; 14 nucleotides line up with TRBD2. The CDR3 consists of 15 residues. Germline V gene sequence: CDR1 MNHEY, CDR2 SMNVEV (reference sequence). The CDR3 sequence: CASSLSGLAGGPPIF. CDR3 bases: TGTGCCAGCAGTTTAAGCGGACTAGCGGGAGGCCCTCCCATCTTC.

The V gene is TRBV29-1, the J gene TRBJ1-2; 8 nucleotides match TRBD1. Losses at the gene ends were 3 bases for V and 8 bases for J; bases not matched to a gene: 8. Germline assignment: CDR1 SQVTM and CDR2 ANQGSEA. This CDR3 has 13 amino acids. The CDR3 region has the DNA TGCAGCGTTGAGTCAGGGGGCGCTGGGGGCTACACCTTC. Its protein is CSVESGGAGGYTF.

With respect to this clone: This CDR3 is also generated by other DNA sequences in the sample. The V call is TRBV5-1, the J call TRBJ2-7, with D possibly matching TRBD1 (5 bases). This CDR3 contains 12 residues. Trimming removed 2 bases from V and 3 bases from J, with 6 bases in between. CDR1 and CDR2 from the germline V gene are SGHRS and YFSETQ. Written as DNA, the CDR3 is TGCGCCAGCAGCTTACAGGACTACGAGCAGTACTTC. Translated, it gives CASSLQDYEQYF.

This clone was observed a few times. This specimen includes other DNA sequences encoding the same CDR3. DNA for the CDR3: TGTGCCAGCAGCTTTAGCGCTTTCACAGATACGCAGTATTTT. It yields the protein CASSFSAFTDTQYF. The chain combines TRBV7-9 with TRBJ2-3, with a weak D call TRBD2 (5 bases). The CDR3 is 14 residues long. Looked up from germline, CDR1 is SEHNR and CDR2 is FQNEAQ (reference sequence). V dropped 3 bases and J dropped 2 bases, with 9 bases sitting between them.

This chain joins TRBV27 and TRBJ2-3; D is perhaps TRBD1 (5 bases). Trimming took 0 bases from V and 1 from J, leaving 11 bases between them. Germline CDR1 MNHEY, CDR2 SMNVEV (reference sequence). CDR3 length equals 16 residues. The CDR3, as DNA: TGTGCCAGCAGTTTATCCATAGTCAGGGGCACAGATACGCAGTATTTT. Its protein is CASSLSIVRGTDTQYF.